This TCR beta chain is drawn from a study of regulatory T cells in long-lasting Graves disease. Time point defined: persistent/refractory GD, antithyroid drugs over 5 years with positive TRAb. From PBMCs, RNA was extracted and then used to make the TCR library. Clinicians diagnosed Graves' disease using American Thyroid Association guidelines. The authors built TCR beta libraries using iRepertoire HTBI primers and Arm-PCR of CDR3 regions. Per the authors' pipeline: Gene usage covered around 62 TRBV and around 15 TRBJ segments. A single record per CDR3 protein comes from TCRdb applying MiXCR to the multiplex PCR reads. It is TCRdb's table, rather than the study itself, that gives the V and J calls and clone size. The table lists approximately 440,000 distinct CDR3 sequences, about a quarter of them singletons. The sequence was collected from a female donor with Graves disease. Sequencing was performed on peripheral blood mononuclear cells (PBMCs), taken when the disease was refractory, from a patient treated with antithyroid drugs.

The CDR3 bases are TGTGCCAGCAGTGCCTCCGCGGCCTGGGTCTCTTCTGATACGCAGTATTTT. Translation gives CASSASAAWVSSDTQYF. The chain is built from TRBV27 and TRBJ2-3; D ambiguous. Germline V lookup: CDR1 MNHEY, CDR2 SMNVEV (reference sequence). V shed 5 bases and J shed 6 bases, with 24 bases lying between them. The CDR3 loop spans 17 amino acids.